This TCR beta chain appears in the sequencing data of a study of T cells in Graves' hyperthyroidism and ophthalmopathy. General study results and limits: Blood shared most expanded thyroid clonotypes above 0.001.

As concerns this clonotype: Its antigen is undetermined.

Authors of the study amplified TCR beta CDR3 regions from RNA transcripts. When the TCR CDR3 underwent first-round RT-PCR, the HTBI primer set was used. MiXCR, applied by TCRdb to the multiplex PCR reads, yields one record per CDR3 protein. The repertoire holds almost 600,000 distinct CDR3 sequences, with about 14% as singletons. Per germline, CDR1 SQVTM and CDR2 ANQGSEA. This CDR3 comprises 12 residues. Trimming at V came to 4 bases and at J to 3 bases, leaving 2 bases not matched to a gene. This chain connects TRBV29-1 to TRBJ2-7; 8 bases agree with TRBD1. This sequence originates from a young woman with Graves' hyperthyroidism that later progressed to Graves' ophthalmopathy. The material sequenced was blood. The CDR3 protein is CSVVDRDYEQYF. The CDR3, as DNA: TGCAGCGTTGTGGACAGGGACTACGAGCAGTACTTC.